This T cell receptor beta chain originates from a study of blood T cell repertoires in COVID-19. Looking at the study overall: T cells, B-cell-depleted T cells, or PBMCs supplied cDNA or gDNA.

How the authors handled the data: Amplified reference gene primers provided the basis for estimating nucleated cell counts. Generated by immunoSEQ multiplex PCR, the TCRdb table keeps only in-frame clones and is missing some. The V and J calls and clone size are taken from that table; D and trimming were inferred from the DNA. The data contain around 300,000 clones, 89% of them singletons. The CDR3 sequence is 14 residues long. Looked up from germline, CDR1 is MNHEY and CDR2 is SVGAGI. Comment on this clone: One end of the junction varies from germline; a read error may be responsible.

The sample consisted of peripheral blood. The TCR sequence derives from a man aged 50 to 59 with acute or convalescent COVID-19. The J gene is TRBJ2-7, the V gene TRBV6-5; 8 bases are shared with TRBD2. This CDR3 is CATSIPGGVYEQYF. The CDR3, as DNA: TGTGCCACCAGTATCCCGGGAGGGGTCTACGAGCAGTACTTC.